One and the same sample provided the 22 T cell receptor beta chains below, sequenced in a study of blood T cell repertoires in COVID-19. The repertoire was sequenced with immunoSEQ multiplex PCR; TCRdb's copy has only in-frame clones and lacks some. The sample yields roughly 200,000 clones, roughly 81% seen once. Material: peripheral blood. These receptors originate from a woman aged 40 to 49 with COVID-19, enrolled during active disease.

The gene calls are TRBV4-2 and TRBJ2-7; 12 nucleotides line up with TRBD2. The CDR3 contains 15 residues. After removal of 4 bases from V and 6 bases from J, the junction contained 7 bases not matched to a gene. Germline V lookup: CDR1 LGHNA, CDR2 YNFKEQ. CDR3 residues: CASSPRLAGAGEQYF. In DNA, the CDR3 is TGTGCCAGCAGCCCAAGACTAGCGGGAGCAGGCGAGCAGTACTTC.

The chain joins TRBV2 to TRBJ2-6, with 7 bases matching TRBD1. J lost 0 bases, V lost 6 bases, and 8 bases had no gene match. The CDR3 has 17 residues. The germline V gene has CDR1 SNHLY and CDR2 FYNNEI. The CDR3 nucleotides are TGTGCCAGCAGCCTAAGACAGGGTGTCTCTGGGGCCAACGTCCTGACTTTC. This translates into CASSLRQGVSGANVLTF. Full variable domain (rest looked up from reference TRBV2 and TRBJ2-6): EPEVTQTPSHQVTQMGQEVILRCVPISNHLYFYWYRQILGQKVEFLVSFYNNEISEKSEIFDDQFSVERPDGSNFTLKIRSTKLEDSAMYFCASSLRQGVSGANVLTFGAGSRLTVL.

The J gene is TRBJ2-1, the V gene TRBV14; 9 bases match TRBD2. The length of the CDR3 is 15 residues. Losses at the gene ends were 5 bases for V and 6 bases for J; bases not matched to a gene: 8. Germline lookup yields CDR1 SGHDN and CDR2 FVKESK. The CDR3 DNA reads TGTGCCAGCAGCATACTAGCGGGTCCCGCCAATGAGCAGTTCTTC. Translated, it gives CASSILAGPANEQFF. The variable domain in full, completed from reference TRBV14 and TRBJ2-1, reads EAGVTQFPSHSVIEKGQTVTLRCDPISGHDNLYWYRRVMGKEIKFLLHFVKESKQDESGMPNNRFLAERTGGTYSTLKVQPAELEDSGVYFCASSILAGPANEQFFGPGTRLTVL.

The sample holds many counts of this clone. The chain is built from TRBV3-1 (or the pseudogene TRBV3-2) and TRBJ1-5; the match to TRBD1 covers 8 bases. The CDR3 consists of 16 residues. J gave up 4 bases and V 4 bases, and 9 bases lay outside the gene matches. The germline V gene has CDR1 LGHDT and CDR2 YNNKEL (reference sequence). The CDR3 is CASSPGQGGVNQPQHF. Here the CDR3 DNA reads TGTGCCAGCAGCCCCGGACAGGGAGGCGTGAATCAGCCCCAGCATTTT.

The V gene is TRBV18, the J gene TRBJ1-2, with unresolved D. In germline, CDR1 is KGHSH, CDR2 LQKENI. CDR3 length: 16 residues. Trimming cost V 1 base and J 3 bases, with 15 bases left between them. CDR3 sequence (DNA): TGTGCCAGCTCACCACTTGCCAAGGCGGCAGACTATGGCTACACCTTC. The encoded protein is CASSPLAKAADYGYTF.

This sequence joins TRBV5-8 and TRBJ2-6; 7 nucleotides agree with TRBD1. Unmatched junction bases numbered 8, after V lost 5 bases and J lost 0 bases. CDR1 and CDR2 (germline): SGHTS, YDEGEE. This CDR3 is built from 17 residues. The CDR3 DNA is TGTGCCAGCAGTTGGTGGACAGGACACTCTGGGGCCAACGTCCTGACTTTC. As protein: CASSWWTGHSGANVLTF.

The chain carries TRBV29-1 and TRBJ1-2; D is unresolved. Germline CDR1 and CDR2: SQVTM and ANQGSEA. The CDR3 is 12 amino acids. V was pared by 2 bases and J by 4 bases, with 8 bases between. For the CDR3, the DNA is TGCAGCGTTGAAACGAGAAGCTATGGCTACACCTTC. Translation: CSVETRSYGYTF.

The genes are TRBV5-4 and TRBJ1-2; TRBD1 might be the D (6 bases). Germline-derived CDR1 and CDR2 are SGHNT and YYREEE (reference sequence). The CDR3 covers 13 residues. Trimming cost V 4 bases and J 10 bases, with 17 bases left between them. The DNA for the CDR3 is TGTGCCAGCAGCGGCAGGGGTGAGGGGATCTACACCTTC. Translating it yields CASSGRGEGIYTF.

This clone is a singleton in its sample. The chain is built from TRBV5-4 and TRBJ2-7, with D perhaps matching TRBD2 (5 bases). Germline assignment: CDR1 SGHNT and CDR2 YYREEE (reference sequence). V lost 6 bases and J lost 1, with 11 bases in between. This CDR3 is 13 amino acids long. This chain's CDR3 is CASTPGGSYEQYF. The CDR3 nucleotides read TGTGCCAGCACTCCCGGCGGGTCCTACGAGCAGTACTTC.

This clone was counted only a few times. The CDR3 spells CASSSLLAGMKTQYF. In DNA, the CDR3 is TGTGCCAGCAGCTCTCTACTAGCGGGGATGAAGACCCAGTACTTC. This chain connects TRBV5-4 to TRBJ2-5, with 10 bases matching TRBD2. The ends lost 3 bases at V and 6 bases at J; junction bases unmatched: 8. CDR1 is SGHNT and CDR2 is YYREEE in the germline V gene (reference sequence). The CDR3 spans 15 residues.

DNA for the CDR3: TGTGCCAGCAGCCAAGATTTGGGGGGAGGGAAGGCTTTCTTT. It yields the protein CASSQDLGGGKAFF. The chain recombines TRBV14 with TRBJ1-1; a weak D match, TRBD1 (5 bases). The V gene lost 0 bases and the J gene lost 11 bases, with 16 bases spanning the gap. The CDR3 extends over 14 amino acids. CDR1 is SGHDN, CDR2 FVKESK, per germline.

This clone came up once. This sequence joins TRBV2 and TRBJ1-2; TRBD1 aligns across 10 bases. The CDR3 totals 13 residues. Germline CDR1 is SNHLY and CDR2 is FYNNEI. The V segment lost 5 bases and the J segment 6 bases; nucleotides outside the gene matches: 3. The CDR3 DNA follows: TGTGCCAGCAGTTGGGACAGGGGCAATGGCTACACCTTC. Protein: CASSWDRGNGYTF. Complete variable domain (other parts from reference TRBV2 and TRBJ1-2): EPEVTQTPSHQVTQMGQEVILRCVPISNHLYFYWYRQILGQKVEFLVSFYNNEISEKSEIFDDQFSVERPDGSNFTLKIRSTKLEDSAMYFCASSWDRGNGYTFGSGTRLTVV.

The rearrangement links TRBV18 to TRBJ1-1; D might be TRBD1 (6 bases). V was clipped by 5 bases and J by 0 bases, with 10 bases between them. The CDR3 covers 14 residues. The germline CDR1 and CDR2 sequences are KGHSH and LQKENI. The CDR3 DNA reads as TGTGCCAGCTCATCAGACAGGCTGAACACTGAAGCTTTCTTT. It codes for CASSSDRLNTEAFF.

The chain recombines TRBV7-2 with TRBJ1-1, with 7 positions matching TRBD1. The J segment lost 0 bases and the V segment lost 5 bases, leaving 6 bases of the junction unmatched. The germline gives CDR1 SGHTA, CDR2 FQGNSA. The CDR3 covers 15 residues. The CDR3 DNA reads TGTGCCAGCAGCAAAAAGGGGGCCCTGAACACTGAAGCTTTCTTT. This translates into CASSKKGALNTEAFF.

The table lists this clone with a few counts. The rearrangement uses TRBV28 and TRBJ1-6; D not resolved. Germline V gene lookup returns CDR1 MDHEN and CDR2 SYDVKM. This CDR3 spans 12 amino acids. Trimming took 4 bases from V and 13 from J, leaving 11 bases between them. CDR3 in amino acids: CASSSLTQPLHF. The CDR3 region has the DNA TGTGCCAGCAGTTCCCTTACCCAGCCCCTCCACTTT.

CDR3 residues: CASSQRGTLQETQYF. The CDR3 coding sequence is TGTGCCAGCAGCCAGCGGGGGACTCTCCAAGAGACCCAGTACTTC. The rearrangement joins TRBV5-4 to TRBJ2-5, with 8 bases fitting TRBD2. The ends lost 4 bases at V and 1 base at J; junction bases unmatched: 6. The V gene's germline CDR1 is SGHNT and CDR2 YYREEE (reference sequence). This CDR3 is 15 amino acids long.

This clone has more than one count but fewer than ten. The chain carries TRBV28 and TRBJ1-4; D may be TRBD1 (6 bases). The CDR3 spans 14 residues. Between the trimmed V and J ends, which lost 3 bases and 5 bases, there was a span of 10 bases. The germline CDR1 and CDR2 sequences are MDHEN and SYDVKM. The CDR3 DNA follows: TGTGCCAGCAGTTTCCCAGGACAGAATGAAAAACTGTTTTTT. Translation gives CASSFPGQNEKLFF.

The rearrangement joins TRBV19 to TRBJ1-1; 9 bases map to TRBD1. Trimming removed 5 bases from V and 8 bases from J; junction bases left unmatched: 6. CDR1 and CDR2 (germline): LNHDA, SQIVND (reference sequence). This CDR3 contains 13 residues. The CDR3 DNA reads TGTGCCAGTAGTGAACAGGGGGCAAAAGAAGCTTTCTTT. It translates to CASSEQGAKEAFF.

The rearrangement uses TRBV27 and TRBJ1-5; tentative D call: TRBD1 (5 bases). CDR3 size: 14 residues. Germline V CDR1 and CDR2: MNHEY, SMNVEV (reference sequence). Trimming removed 4 bases at V and 4 bases at J, with 11 bases between. CDR3 sequence reads: CASSSAGPNQPQHF. In DNA, the CDR3 is TGTGCCAGCAGTTCAGCGGGGCCGAATCAGCCCCAGCATTTT.

The chain has TRBV29-1 and TRBJ2-3, with D unresolved. Germline CDR1 and CDR2: SQVTM and ANQGSEA. Trimming removed 3 bases at V and 0 bases at J, with 4 bases between. The CDR3 is 12 amino acids. The CDR3 DNA sequence: TGCAGCGTTGACGCGAGCACAGATACGCAGTATTTT. Protein: CSVDASTDTQYF.

The J gene is TRBJ2-3, the V gene TRBV6-6; TRBD2 matches 9 bases. The CDR3 runs 17 residues. CDR1 is MNHNY, CDR2 SVGAGI, per germline (reference sequence). V lost 5 bases, J lost 4 bases, and 13 bases stayed unmatched. The CDR3 here is CASSRSSGARVADTQYF. DNA of the CDR3: TGTGCCAGCAGTCGTTCTAGCGGGGCACGGGTAGCAGATACGCAGTATTTT.

In this sample, this clone turned up a few times. J is TRBJ2-1 and V is TRBV11-1; D not resolved. V lost 2 bases and J lost 7, with 12 bases in between. The CDR3 totals 14 residues. Germline V gene data show CDR1 as SGHAT and CDR2 as FQDESV (reference sequence). CDR3 nucleotide sequence: TGTGCCAGCAGCTTAAACTATATTGGGAATGAGCAGTTCTTC. Protein: CASSLNYIGNEQFF.